This entry is about one T cell receptor beta chain. Its antigen specificity is not known. Base-call qualities are not available, and no considerably larger clone is one nucleotide away. Inclusive of the bounding cysteine and phenylalanine, the CDR3 is 13 residues long. The retained sequence is limited to the CDR3, 39 bases, with the frame set at the first base. Trimming removed 1 base from V and 6 bases from J; the gene matches leave 2 bases unexplained. CDR1 SGDLS and CDR2 YYNGEE are derived from the germline V gene. All donors were healthy Caucasians. Three pairs of female monozygotic twins, all aged roughly 18 to 29 years, were included in the twin cohort. Miltenyi CD45RO+ enrichment and human naive T-cell isolation kits were used to isolate memory (CD45RO+) and naive T cells from PBMC. This sample is part of a study of identical twins listed by TCRdb under 2016. Notes on the research overall: To test whether fetal clonotypes persist, the study used deep sequencing on TCR alpha and beta repertoires from monozygotic twins, unrelated adults of various ages, and cord blood. To rule out contamination, the twin experiments were replicated at different times with different library preparation protocols.

Library generation was performed with 5' RACE. These reads were obtained on an Illumina HiSeq 2000. A universal primer binding site was added through template switching, and the final cDNA carried a unique molecular identifier so that TCR cDNA molecules could be counted accurately. Specific primers in the conserved constant-segment region were used to synthesize first-strand cDNA for the TCR alpha and beta chains. To control for contamination, every cDNA library carried two barcodes: a SMART-Mk sample barcode plus Illumina barcodes. TruSeq adapter sequences and Illumina sample barcodes were added in two successive PCR steps. The Illumina HiSeq platform was used with custom primers to sequence TCR alpha and beta cDNA libraries. As for how the authors treated the data: Unique molecular identifiers were extracted from raw reads with MiGEC, and CDR3 positions were determined with MiXCR. Recombination models were inferred per individual with the repgenHMM and IGoR tools using an EM algorithm. The tcR package in R was used for shared clonotype analysis, with sharing normalized by the product of cloneset sizes. Out-of-frame nonproductive sequences were analyzed to study raw recombination free of thymic and clonal selection effects. TCRdb trimmed the raw reads at Q25, called clones with MiXCR and kept productive beta chains. A single entry per CDR3 protein holds the most common genes and DNA from its merged rows. The V and J calls come from TCRdb's annotation, not from the publication. The sample includes a few hundred thousand distinct CDR3 sequences, with about 12% observed a single time. The ten largest account for 3.5% to 5% of the sample.

What the study reported, not specific to this receptor: Abundant cord blood beta clonotypes had fewer insertions, young adult naive repertoires showed a similar but weaker trend, and memory repertoires showed no such trend. Out-of-frame TCR alpha sequences shared between twins showed an excess of low generation-probability sequences compared with coincidental sharing between unrelated individuals. In monozygotic twins, recombination models systematically underestimated out-of-frame TCR alpha sharing, but the models matched the sharing seen between unrelated individuals. Zero-insertion analyses could be partly confounded by invariant T cells such as MAIT and iNKT, although diverse VJ usage argued against such confounding for most clonotypes. Because the same donors could not be followed over many years, the conclusions depended on cross-sectional statistical analysis. A weaker excess of twin sharing was found in beta out-of-frame sequences because the signal-to-noise ratio was lowered by fewer shared sequences.

These same records also appear under a second study, on yellow fever vaccine responses in identical twins. As described in the second report: According to the authors, the vaccine-induced T cell response in identical twins seemed to be partly convergent and partly specific to each individual. In the study, vaccine-responding T cell clones were precisely tracked in identical twins.

This receptor was taken from a young woman in good health. Sequenced material: memory (CD45RO+) T cells sorted from blood. The cell subset or site label on this specimen signifies: CD45RO+ enriched T cells. The V and J segments used are TRBV9 and TRBJ2-3; 7 middle bases align to TRBD2. The CDR3 protein: CASSVLGGDTQYF. The DNA sequence follows: TGTGCCAGCAGCGTATTGGGGGGGGATACGCAGTATTTT.